The sequence of this T cell receptor (beta chain) was determined in a study of blood T cell repertoires in COVID-19. Per the study methods: Estimated nucleated cell counts came from reference gene primer amplification. Sequencing was performed with immunoSEQ multiplex PCR; in TCRdb, only in-frame clones are kept and a portion is missing. Clone size and the V and J calls come from that table; the DNA yielded D and trimming. The sample includes approximately 210,000 clones, 83% of them seen just once. The germline gives CDR1 SNHLY, CDR2 FYNNEI. The J segment lost 5 bases and the V segment lost 4 bases, leaving 10 bases of the junction unmatched. The CDR3 length is 18 residues.

The source of this sequence is a woman between 45 and 60 years old with acute or convalescent COVID-19. The sample comprised peripheral blood. This chain connects TRBV2 to TRBJ2-2, with 13 bases that match TRBD2. CDR3: CASSGDVGTSGKTGELFF. The CDR3 bases are TGTGCCAGCAGTGGTGACGTTGGGACTAGCGGGAAGACCGGGGAGCTGTTTTTT.